A single sample is the source of the 17 T cell receptor beta chains below, sequenced in a study of T cells of healthy individuals. TCRdb used MiXCR to reprocess the 5' RACE reads, holding one entry per CDR3 protein. Of nearly 100,000 distinct CDR3 sequences detected, roughly a sixth appear once; the ten largest clones hold more than 5.5%. These receptors were collected from a human donor in good health.

In this sample, this clonotype turned up a few times. The rearrangement joins TRBV12-3 or TRBV12-4 to TRBJ2-7; 10 bases are a match to TRBD1. Trimming cost V 5 bases and J 5 bases; bases outside gene matches: 6. The CDR3 has 14 amino acids. CDR3 residues: CASSPRTGGNEQYF. CDR3 bases: TGTGCCAGCAGTCCCCGGACAGGGGGGAACGAGCAGTACTTC.

The rearrangement links TRBV7-9 to TRBJ2-7; 10 nucleotides line up with TRBD1. Germline CDR1 SEHNR, CDR2 FQNEAQ (reference sequence). The junction had 6 bases not matched to a gene; V was cut back by 5 bases and J by 2 bases. The CDR3 contains 15 residues. The CDR3 DNA sequence: TGTGCCAGCAGCCTAACCGGGACAGGGGCCTACGAGCAGTACTTC. This encodes CASSLTGTGAYEQYF.

The rearrangement links TRBV6-5 to TRBJ2-3, with 8 bases identical to TRBD2. Germline assignment: CDR1 MNHEY and CDR2 SVGAGI. Germline trimming cut 6 bases from V and 1 base from J; bases unmatched to any gene: 6. The CDR3 consists of 15 residues. This chain's CDR3 is CASRGSGSGTDTQYF. The CDR3, as DNA: TGTGCCAGCAGGGGAAGCGGGAGCGGCACAGATACGCAGTATTTT.

The J gene is TRBJ2-3, the V gene TRBV28; D might be TRBD2 (6 bases). V was pared by 7 bases and J by 1 base, with 18 bases between. CDR1 is MDHEN, CDR2 SYDVKM, per germline. CDR3 length: 16 amino acids. The CDR3 sequence: CASTSLGRGGTDTQYF. In nucleotides, the CDR3 is TGTGCCAGCACCTCGCTCGGGCGGGGCGGCACAGATACGCAGTATTTT.

There are many counts of this clonotype. Here the CDR3 DNA reads TGCAGCGTTGATACCTCACCTGGTGGCTACACCTTC. Translated: CSVDTSPGGYTF. The chain links TRBV29-1 to TRBJ1-2; D remains unclear. Trimming left V 3 bases short and J 7 bases short, with 12 bases between. This CDR3 region has 12 residues. Germline assignment: CDR1 SQVTM and CDR2 ANQGSEA.

The table lists this clonotype with many counts. This chain connects TRBV4-2 to TRBJ1-6; no definite D call. The germline gives CDR1 LGHNA, CDR2 YNFKEQ. The V end was cut by 4 bases, the J end by 0 bases, with 10 bases between. The CDR3 extends over 16 amino acids. CDR3 loop: CASSRSLGSYNSPLHF. The DNA for the CDR3 is TGTGCCAGCAGCCGATCGTTGGGCTCCTATAATTCACCCCTCCACTTT.

This clonotype has ten or more counts. V is TRBV12-3 or TRBV12-4 and J is TRBJ1-1, with D perhaps matching TRBD1 (5 bases). V was cut by 3 bases and J by 0 bases, with 8 bases left in between. The CDR3 consists of 14 residues. Here the CDR3 reads CASSFGGVNTEAFF. CDR3 DNA: TGTGCCAGCAGTTTTGGGGGAGTGAACACTGAAGCTTTCTTT.

Written as DNA, the CDR3 is TGTGCCAGCAGTTCAGCAAGACTAGCGGGGTTGGAGACCCAGTACTTC. This encodes CASSSARLAGLETQYF. The genes are TRBV12-3 or TRBV12-4 and TRBJ2-5; TRBD2 matches 11 bases. This CDR3 is built from 16 residues. The trim removed 4 bases at V and 5 bases at J, leaving 9 bases unmatched.

DNA of the CDR3: TGCAGTGCGTCTACGGGACAGGGGGGGGACGAGCAGTACTTC. Its protein is CSASTGQGGDEQYF. This chain joins TRBV20-1 and TRBJ2-7; 11 bases align to TRBD1. The CDR3 length is 14 residues. Germline CDR1 and CDR2: DFQATT and SNEGSKA (reference sequence). With 6 bases clipped from V and 5 bases from J, the junction kept 9 bases outside the gene matches.

This clonotype was recorded many times. The chain carries TRBV15 and TRBJ2-3; D is unclear. Germline V lookup: CDR1 LNHNV, CDR2 YYDKDF (reference sequence). Trimming removed 1 base from V and 0 bases from J, with 5 bases in between. There are 14 residues in the CDR3. In DNA form, the CDR3 reads TGTGCCACCAGCAGAGGAGGTAGCACAGATACGCAGTATTTT. This encodes CATSRGGSTDTQYF.

The V gene is TRBV5-1, the J gene TRBJ2-7; D might be TRBD1 or TRBD2, each matching 6 bases. V was clipped by 4 bases and J by 4 bases, with 18 bases between them. Germline V gene lookup returns CDR1 SGHRS and CDR2 YFSETQ. The CDR3 is made up of 15 amino acids. The CDR3 loop reads CASSTGTRGDYEQYF. In DNA, the CDR3 is TGCGCCAGCAGCACCGGGACAAGGGGGGATTACGAGCAGTACTTC.

This chain uses TRBV10-3 with TRBJ2-1; 10 nucleotides line up with TRBD2. This CDR3 is built from 15 residues. Germline V gene lookup returns CDR1 ENHRY and CDR2 SYGVKD. With 6 bases clipped from V and 4 bases from J, the junction kept 6 bases outside the gene matches. CDR3 in amino acids: CAIRGLAGGYNEQFF. CDR3 bases: TGTGCCATCAGGGGGTTAGCGGGGGGATACAATGAGCAGTTCTTC.

This clonotype was seen a handful of times. This chain connects TRBV7-9 to TRBJ2-3, with D unresolved. The CDR3 totals 16 residues. V lost 2 bases and J 0 bases, leaving 12 bases between the germline ends. The germline gives CDR1 SEHNR, CDR2 FQNEAQ (reference sequence). CDR3 residues: CASSLIGGTSTDTQYF. DNA of the CDR3: TGTGCCAGCAGCTTAATCGGTGGAACTAGCACAGATACGCAGTATTTT.

This clonotype was recorded at least ten times. This rearrangement joins TRBV20-1 to TRBJ2-7; D is undetermined. Germline V gene sequence: CDR1 DFQATT, CDR2 SNEGSKA (reference sequence). Between the trimmed V and J ends, which lost 6 bases and 5 bases, there was a span of 11 bases. This CDR3 contains 11 residues. CDR3 in amino acids: CSANRRDEQYF. Written as DNA, the CDR3 is TGCAGTGCGAATCGACGGGACGAGCAGTACTTC.

The chain employs TRBV7-2 and TRBJ2-7; D is unresolved. There are 14 residues in the CDR3. The V and J ends lost 3 bases and 0 bases respectively, with 9 bases between them. CDR1 and CDR2 (germline): SGHTA, FQGNSA. The CDR3 region has the DNA TGTGCCAGCAGCTTGGGTGCTCGCTCCTACGAGCAGTACTTC. Translation: CASSLGARSYEQYF. The full variable domain, in which reference TRBV7-2 and TRBJ2-7 provide the parts outside the CDR3, is GAGVSQSPSNKVTEKGKDVELRCDPISGHTALYWYRQSLGQGLEFLIYFQGNSAPDKSGLPSDRFSAERTGGSVSTLTIQRTQQEDSAVYLCASSLGARSYEQYFGPGTRLTVT.

This clonotype has more than one count but fewer than ten. The rearrangement links TRBV20-1 to TRBJ1-1; tentatively, D is TRBD1 (5 bases). The CDR3 loop spans 13 amino acids. V lost 5 bases and J 4 bases, leaving 14 bases between the germline ends. Looked up from germline, CDR1 is DFQATT and CDR2 is SNEGSKA (reference sequence). DNA for the CDR3: TGCAGTGCTTCCGGGACCGTGGGCACTGAAGCTTTCTTT. It translates to CSASGTVGTEAFF.

This clonotype appeared a few times. The chain combines TRBV9 with TRBJ2-1; no clear D gene. The CDR3 has 14 amino acids. Germline V gene data show CDR1 as SGDLS and CDR2 as YYNGEE. V was cut by 0 bases and J by 5 bases, with 9 bases left in between. In DNA form, the CDR3 reads TGTGCCAGCAGCGTAGCTGGGGTGAACAATGAGCAGTTCTTC. It specifies CASSVAGVNNEQFF.